One T cell receptor (beta chain) is described in this entry. The clone's antigen remains unknown. Base qualities are not at hand, and no much larger clone is one base apart. The sample belongs to a study of blood T cell repertoires in COVID-19 (dated by TCRdb to 2020 to 2022). At the level of the whole study: Collaborator samples came from the United States, Italy and Spain and covered acute and convalescent phases of COVID-19. The material from the prospective study consisted of cDNA or gDNA derived from T cells, B-cell-depleted T cells, or PBMCs. Deeply sampled blood TCRbeta repertoires from subjects exposed to, actively infected with, or recovered from COVID-19 were included in the dataset. A freely available public database, intended as a resource for researchers studying the immune response to SARS-CoV-2, is where the repertoires were released. Samples were obtained from the ongoing ImmuneRACE study (first 160 participants) and from about 1,300 subjects provided by 6 global collaborators. The sample metadata nearly always contained a de-identified subject ID, COVID-19 status, age in years and sex. Where HLA class I and class II types were available, the types were taken from metadata supplied by the sample provider, not from assay-based typing.

The germline V gene gives CDR1 as MDHEN and CDR2 as SYDVKM. Counted from cysteine to phenylalanine, this CDR3 has 11 amino acids. Solely the CDR3 DNA is kept, with 33 bases framed from the first base. Relative to germline, V is 7 bases shorter and J is 5 bases shorter, with 9 bases between their ends. General conclusions and limits of the study: The quantity of clinical and demographic metadata differed by source and by participant and was supplied without curation.

Participants in the prospective study were enrolled through a virtual design, were aged about 18 to 100 years, and lived in roughly 24 United States geographic areas. In the prospective study, cohorts were assigned on the basis of participant-reported clinical history obtained from a screening survey and a study questionnaire. A participant counted as exposed if, within 2 weeks of entering the study, that participant had been in contact with someone who had a PCR-confirmed or clinician-diagnosed COVID-19 case. In the prospective study, mobile phlebotomists collected whole blood, serum and a nasopharyngeal or oropharyngeal swab from each participant. Additional blood draws and questionnaires over an approximately 2-month period could optionally be provided by prospective study participants. Before DNA extraction, prospective study blood samples were shipped either frozen or at room temperature.

TCRbeta CDR3 regions were amplified from genomic DNA by means of the immunoSEQ Assay, a bias-controlled multiplex PCR. Processing in the source paper ran as follows. Within the assay, amplification of reference gene primers was used to estimate how many nucleated cells each sample contained. To quantify the absolute abundance of each unique TCRbeta CDR3 rearrangement, sequence reads were collapsed and filtered. For each sample, productive Simpson clonality was calculated by taking the square root of Simpson's diversity index across productive rearrangements. Here the immuneACCESS table is served through TCRdb, limited to in-frame sequences with V and J called. Missing clones are a known gap in these copies; in checked studies unresolved V genes cover under half, and the rest lacks a known reason. The V and J calls and clone size are taken from that table; D and trimming were inferred from the DNA. Counted in this sample were about 150,000 clones; approximately 88% of them appeared once. Together, the top ten hold approximately 5.1% of the sample.

Sequencing was performed on PBMCs or T cells enriched from blood (not recorded which). Here the chain combines TRBV28 and TRBJ2-7, with the D gene call left open. The receptor comes from a man in his 70s who had been exposed to COVID-19. CDR3 sequence: CASKSADEQYF. DNA sequence: TGTGCCAGCAAGTCTGCGGACGAGCAGTACTTC.